Below, 9 T cell receptor beta chains from the same sample are listed, as sequenced in a study of T-cell reconstitution after alpha-beta-depleted transplantation in children. Unique molecular identifiers were incorporated when the TCRbeta library was constructed. TCRdb redid the calling of the PCR reads with MiXCR, one entry per CDR3 protein. The sample carries 450,000 to 550,000 distinct CDR3 sequences, about an eighth recorded once. Sequenced material: PBMCs, mostly from graft donor cells, taken 180 days after TCRalphabeta/CD19-depleted stem cell transplant. All receptors derive from a female patient younger than 10 who had a stem cell transplant for aplastic anemia, so the T cells may come from the graft donor.

This chain connects TRBV6-1 to TRBJ1-2; tentative D call: TRBD1 (5 bases). The CDR3 consists of 15 residues. The V end was cut by 7 bases, the J end by 0 bases, with 15 bases between. Germline-derived CDR1 and CDR2 are MNHNS and SASEGT. The CDR3 region is CASTTGDGANYGYTF. The CDR3 coding sequence is TGTGCCAGCACCACGGGGGACGGAGCTAACTATGGCTACACCTTC.

This clonotype was picked up many times. The chain joins TRBV21-1 to TRBJ2-3; the DNA was not compared with TRBD1, the D call given in the table. TRBV21-1 is shown as a pseudogene. There are 17 residues in the CDR3. The CDR3 region has the DNA TGTGCCAGCAGCCCTCTGGGGGACAGGATTAACACAGATACGCAGTATTTT. Translating gives CASSPLGDRINTDTQYF.

A few counts support this clonotype. The genes are TRBV11-1 and TRBJ1-5; 7 bases are shared with TRBD1. After removal of 5 bases from V and 5 bases from J, the junction contained 18 bases not matched to a gene. The CDR3 is made up of 18 amino acids. The germline gives CDR1 SGHAT, CDR2 FQDESV (reference sequence). CDR3 bases: TGTGCCAGCAGCCCAGGGTATAAGGACCCTGGACAGGATCAGCCCCAGCATTTT. Amino acid sequence: CASSPGYKDPGQDQPQHF.

The gene calls are TRBV28 and TRBJ1-2, with TRBD1 as a possible D gene (5 bases). The germline CDR1 and CDR2 sequences are MDHEN and SYDVKM. The V and J ends lost 4 bases and 0 bases respectively, with 9 bases between them. CDR3 length: 14 residues. CDR3 sequence (DNA): TGTGCCAGCAGTTGGCGGGGACCTAACTATGGCTACACCTTC. The encoded protein is CASSWRGPNYGYTF.

The CDR3: CSVEDLRQDYYGYTF. CDR3 nucleotides: TGCAGCGTTGAAGACTTGCGACAAGACTACTATGGCTACACCTTC. The chain is built from TRBV29-1 and TRBJ1-2; D remains ambiguous. The CDR3 sequence is 15 residues long. Per the germline V gene, CDR1 is SQVTM and CDR2 is ANQGSEA. V lost 0 bases to trimming and J lost 3 bases, with 14 bases between them.

This clonotype has just a few counts. V usage is TRBV6-1 and J usage is TRBJ2-1, with D perhaps TRBD1 or TRBD2 (5 bases each). CDR3 length: 19 residues. The germline gives CDR1 MNHNS, CDR2 SASEGT. The V and J ends lost 6 bases and 4 bases respectively, with 28 bases between them. CDR3 residues: CASRDKFPGPFMNYNEQFF. CDR3 coding DNA: TGTGCCAGCAGAGATAAATTCCCGGGACCCTTCATGAATTACAATGAGCAGTTCTTC.

The chain combines TRBV7-2 with TRBJ2-1, with a tentative D call TRBD2 (6 bases). The V end was cut by 3 bases, the J end by 9 bases, with 9 bases between. CDR3 length: 12 residues. Looked up from germline, CDR1 is SGHTA and CDR2 is FQGNSA. CDR3: CASSFFGSEQFF. The CDR3 coding sequence is TGTGCCAGCAGCTTCTTCGGGAGTGAGCAGTTCTTC.

This clonotype showed up just once. A junction boundary mismatches the germline segment, possibly from a read error. This rearrangement joins TRBV14 to TRBJ2-3, with a weak D call TRBD2 (5 bases). The CDR3 loop spans 12 amino acids. The V gene's germline CDR1 is SGHDN and CDR2 FVKESK. This CDR3 reads CTSSLERYTQYF. In DNA form, the CDR3 reads TGTACCAGCAGCCTAGAGCGGTATACGCAGTATTTT.

This chain connects TRBV10-3 to TRBJ2-7; D gene unclear. This CDR3 spans 11 amino acids. V lost 8 bases and J 2 bases, leaving 7 bases between the germline ends. Germline values: CDR1 ENHRY, CDR2 SYGVKD. For the CDR3, the DNA is TGTGCCATCGGACGTGCCTACGAGCAGTACTTC. Amino acid sequence: CAIGRAYEQYF.